This T cell receptor beta chain appears in the sequencing data of a study of CD8+CD57+ T cells in acquired aplastic anemia. About the study: The sorted CD4+ and CD8+ cells yielded an average around 3.2 ug of DNA.

This clonotype occurred many times. Before being chosen for sequencing, patients had shown CD8+CD57+ cell expansion by flow cytometry. Severe acquired aplastic anemia was diagnosed in all patients. Patients had received no therapy at the time of blood sampling. CDR3 and TCR beta VDJ profiling relied on a genomic DNA template. MiXCR, run by TCRdb on the reads, gives a single entry per CDR3 protein. Of about 190,000 distinct CDR3 sequences listed, 40% to 50% are singletons. Per germline, CDR1 SGHRS and CDR2 YFSETQ. Trimming left V 0 bases short and J 4 bases short, with 16 bases between. The CDR3 loop spans 16 amino acids.

This receptor was obtained from a human donor with aplastic anemia. Sequences were obtained from sorted CD4+, CD8+, or CD8+CD57+ T cells (not recorded which) from PBMCs. This sequence joins TRBV5-1 and TRBJ1-1, with D maybe TRBD1 (5 bases). CDR3 DNA sequence: TGCGCCAGCAGCTTGGGGTTGGGGCGGATCGGCACTGAAGCTTTCTTT. This encodes CASSLGLGRIGTEAFF.